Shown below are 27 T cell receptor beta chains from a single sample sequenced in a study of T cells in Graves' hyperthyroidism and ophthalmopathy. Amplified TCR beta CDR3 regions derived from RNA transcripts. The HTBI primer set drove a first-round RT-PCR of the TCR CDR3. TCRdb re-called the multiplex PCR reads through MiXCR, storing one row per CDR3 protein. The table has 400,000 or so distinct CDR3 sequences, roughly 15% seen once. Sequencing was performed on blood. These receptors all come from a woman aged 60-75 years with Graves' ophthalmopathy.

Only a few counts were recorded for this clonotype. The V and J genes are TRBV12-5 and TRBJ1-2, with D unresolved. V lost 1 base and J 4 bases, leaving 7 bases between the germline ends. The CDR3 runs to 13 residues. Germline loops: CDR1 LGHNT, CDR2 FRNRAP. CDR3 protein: CASGLARIYGYTF. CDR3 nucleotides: TGTGCTAGTGGTTTGGCCCGGATCTATGGCTACACCTTC.

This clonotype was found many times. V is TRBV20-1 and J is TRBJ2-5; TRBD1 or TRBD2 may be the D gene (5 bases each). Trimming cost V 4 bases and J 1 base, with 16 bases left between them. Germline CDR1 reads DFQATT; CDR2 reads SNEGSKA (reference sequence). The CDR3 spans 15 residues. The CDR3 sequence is CSATENGGPQETQYF. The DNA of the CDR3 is TGCAGTGCTACCGAAAATGGGGGACCCCAAGAGACCCAGTACTTC.

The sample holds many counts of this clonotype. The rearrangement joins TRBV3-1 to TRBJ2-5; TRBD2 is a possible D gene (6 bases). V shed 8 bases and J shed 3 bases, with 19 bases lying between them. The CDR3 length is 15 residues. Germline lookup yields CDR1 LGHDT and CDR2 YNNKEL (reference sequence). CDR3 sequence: CASSTRGMGKETQYF. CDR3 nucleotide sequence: TGTGCCAGCTCCACTCGCGGGATGGGTAAAGAGACCCAGTACTTC.

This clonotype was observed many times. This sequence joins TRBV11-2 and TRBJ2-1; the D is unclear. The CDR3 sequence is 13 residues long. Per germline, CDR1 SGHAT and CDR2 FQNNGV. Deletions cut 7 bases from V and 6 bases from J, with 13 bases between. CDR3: CASNWANFNEQFF. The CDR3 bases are TGTGCCAGCAACTGGGCTAACTTCAATGAGCAGTTCTTC.

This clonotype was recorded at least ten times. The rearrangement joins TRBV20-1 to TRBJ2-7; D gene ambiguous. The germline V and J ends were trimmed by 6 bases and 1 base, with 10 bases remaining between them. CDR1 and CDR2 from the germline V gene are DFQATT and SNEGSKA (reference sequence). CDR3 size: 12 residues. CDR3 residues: CSAQGDSYEQYF. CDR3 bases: TGCAGTGCCCAAGGAGATTCCTACGAGCAGTACTTC.

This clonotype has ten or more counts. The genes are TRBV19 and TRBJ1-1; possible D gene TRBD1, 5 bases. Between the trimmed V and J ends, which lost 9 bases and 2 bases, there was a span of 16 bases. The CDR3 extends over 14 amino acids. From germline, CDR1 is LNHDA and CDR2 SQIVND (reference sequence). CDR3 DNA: TGTGCCAGCAGCTTAGACCGGGGCAACACTGAAGCTTTCTTT. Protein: CASSLDRGNTEAFF.

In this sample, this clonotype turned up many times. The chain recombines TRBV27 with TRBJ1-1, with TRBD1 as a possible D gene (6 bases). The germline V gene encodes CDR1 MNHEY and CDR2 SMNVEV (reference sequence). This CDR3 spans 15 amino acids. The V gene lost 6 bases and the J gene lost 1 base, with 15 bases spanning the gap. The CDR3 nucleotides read TGTGCCAGCAGCTCGAACGGACAGCCGAACACTGAAGCTTTCTTT. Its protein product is CASSSNGQPNTEAFF.

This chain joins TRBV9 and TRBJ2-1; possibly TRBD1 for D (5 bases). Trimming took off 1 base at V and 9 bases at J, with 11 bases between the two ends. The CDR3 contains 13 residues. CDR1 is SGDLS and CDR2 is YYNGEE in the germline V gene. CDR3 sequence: CASSVRGLGEQFF. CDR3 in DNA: TGTGCCAGCAGCGTAAGGGGCTTGGGTGAGCAGTTCTTC.

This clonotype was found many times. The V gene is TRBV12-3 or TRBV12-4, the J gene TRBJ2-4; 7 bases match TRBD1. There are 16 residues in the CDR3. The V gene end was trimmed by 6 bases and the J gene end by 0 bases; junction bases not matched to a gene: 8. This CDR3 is CASSSDRVGAKNIQYF. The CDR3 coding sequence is TGTGCCAGCAGCTCTGACAGGGTGGGAGCCAAAAACATTCAGTACTTC.

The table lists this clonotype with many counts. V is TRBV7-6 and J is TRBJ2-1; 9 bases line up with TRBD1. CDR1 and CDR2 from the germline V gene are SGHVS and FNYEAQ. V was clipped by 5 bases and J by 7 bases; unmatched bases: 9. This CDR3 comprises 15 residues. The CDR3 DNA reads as TGTGCCAGCAGCCGAAGATCCGGGACAGGGAATGAGCAGTTCTTC. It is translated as CASSRRSGTGNEQFF. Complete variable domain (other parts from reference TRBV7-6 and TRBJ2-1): GAGVSQSPRYKVTKRGQDVALRCDPISGHVSLYWYRQALGQGPEFLTYFNYEAQQDKSGLPNDRFSAERPEGSISTLTIQRTEQRDSAMYRCASSRRSGTGNEQFFGPGTRLTVL.

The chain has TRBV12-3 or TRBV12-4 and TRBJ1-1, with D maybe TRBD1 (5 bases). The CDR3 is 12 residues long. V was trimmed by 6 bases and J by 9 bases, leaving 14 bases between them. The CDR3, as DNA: TGTGCCAGCAGCCGCAGGGAGCTCAAAGCTTTCTTT. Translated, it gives CASSRRELKAFF.

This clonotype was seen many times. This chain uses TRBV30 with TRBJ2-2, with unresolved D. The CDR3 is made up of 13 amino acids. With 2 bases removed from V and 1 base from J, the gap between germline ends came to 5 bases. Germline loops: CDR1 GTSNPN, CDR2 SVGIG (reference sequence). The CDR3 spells CAWSKLNTGELFF. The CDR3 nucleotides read TGTGCCTGGAGTAAGCTGAACACCGGGGAGCTGTTTTTT.

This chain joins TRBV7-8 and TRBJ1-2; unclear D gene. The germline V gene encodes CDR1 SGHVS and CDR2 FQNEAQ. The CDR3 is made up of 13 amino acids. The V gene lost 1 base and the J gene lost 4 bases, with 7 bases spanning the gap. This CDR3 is CASSLEFVYGYTF. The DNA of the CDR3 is TGTGCCAGCAGCTTAGAGTTTGTCTATGGCTACACCTTC.

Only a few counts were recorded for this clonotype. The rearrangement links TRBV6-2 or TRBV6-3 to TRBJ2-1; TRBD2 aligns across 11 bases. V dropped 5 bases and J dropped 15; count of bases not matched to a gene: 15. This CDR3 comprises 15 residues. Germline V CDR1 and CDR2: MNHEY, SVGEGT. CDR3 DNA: TGTGCCAGCAGTGAAACAGGGCTAGCGGGAGGCTTCGGGTTCTTC. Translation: CASSETGLAGGFGFF.

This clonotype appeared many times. The CDR3 loop is CASSLQIANTGELFF. The CDR3 nucleotides read TGTGCCAGCAGCCTACAGATAGCGAACACCGGGGAGCTGTTTTTT. The chain is built from TRBV28 and TRBJ2-2; D unclear. Germline V gives CDR1 MDHEN, CDR2 SYDVKM. This CDR3 region has 15 residues. V was clipped by 6 bases and J by 0 bases, with 11 bases between them.

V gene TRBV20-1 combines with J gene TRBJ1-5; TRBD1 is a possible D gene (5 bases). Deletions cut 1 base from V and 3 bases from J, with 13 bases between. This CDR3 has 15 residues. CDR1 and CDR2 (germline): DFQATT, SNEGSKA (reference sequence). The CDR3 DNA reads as TGCAGTGCTAGAGGACCCCAGGGCCACAATCAGCCCCAGCATTTT. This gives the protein CSARGPQGHNQPQHF.

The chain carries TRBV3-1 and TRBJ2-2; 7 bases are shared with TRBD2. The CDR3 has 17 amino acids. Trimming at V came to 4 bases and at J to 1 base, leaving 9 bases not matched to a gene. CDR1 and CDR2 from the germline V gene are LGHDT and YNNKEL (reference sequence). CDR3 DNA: TGTGCCAGCAGCCCCCCCTGGGGGAGGGGGAACACCGGGGAGCTGTTTTTT. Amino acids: CASSPPWGRGNTGELFF.

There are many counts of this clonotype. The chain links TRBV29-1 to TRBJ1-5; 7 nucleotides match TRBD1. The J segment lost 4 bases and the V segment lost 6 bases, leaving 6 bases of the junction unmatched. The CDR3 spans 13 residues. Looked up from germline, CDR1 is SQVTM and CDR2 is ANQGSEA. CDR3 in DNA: TGCAGCGTCCGGACAGGCTCGAATCAGCCCCAGCATTTT. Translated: CSVRTGSNQPQHF.

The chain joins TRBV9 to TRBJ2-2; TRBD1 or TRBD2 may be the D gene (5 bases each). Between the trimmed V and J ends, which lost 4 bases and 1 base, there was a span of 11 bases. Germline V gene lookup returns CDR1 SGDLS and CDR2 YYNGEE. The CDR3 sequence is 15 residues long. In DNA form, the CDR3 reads TGTGCCAGCAGCCCTCAGGGAGTGAACACCGGGGAGCTGTTTTTT. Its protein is CASSPQGVNTGELFF.

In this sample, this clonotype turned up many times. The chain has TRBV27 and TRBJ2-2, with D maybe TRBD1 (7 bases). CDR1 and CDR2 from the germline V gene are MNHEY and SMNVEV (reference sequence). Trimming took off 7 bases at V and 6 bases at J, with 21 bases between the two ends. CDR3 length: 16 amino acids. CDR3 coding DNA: TGTGCCAGCAATCGGAGGGGGCCAACGGTCCCCGGGGAGCTGTTTTTT. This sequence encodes CASNRRGPTVPGELFF.

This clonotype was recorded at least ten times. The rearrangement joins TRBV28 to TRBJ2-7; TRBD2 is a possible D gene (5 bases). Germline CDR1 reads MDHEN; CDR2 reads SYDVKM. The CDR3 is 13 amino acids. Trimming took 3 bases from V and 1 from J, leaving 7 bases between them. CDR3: CASSLDLSYEQYF. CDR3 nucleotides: TGTGCCAGCAGTTTGGACTTATCCTACGAGCAGTACTTC.

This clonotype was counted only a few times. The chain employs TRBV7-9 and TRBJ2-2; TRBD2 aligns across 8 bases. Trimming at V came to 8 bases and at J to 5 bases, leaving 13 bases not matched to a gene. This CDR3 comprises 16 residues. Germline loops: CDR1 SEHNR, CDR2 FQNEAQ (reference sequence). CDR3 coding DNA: TGTGCCAGCGGCCCAATGGCGGGAGGAGATACCGGGGAGCTGTTTTTT. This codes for CASGPMAGGDTGELFF.

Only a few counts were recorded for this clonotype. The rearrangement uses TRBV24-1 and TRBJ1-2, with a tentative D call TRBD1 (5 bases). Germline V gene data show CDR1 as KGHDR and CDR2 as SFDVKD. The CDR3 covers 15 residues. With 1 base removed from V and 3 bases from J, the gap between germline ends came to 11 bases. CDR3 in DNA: TGTGCCACCAGTGATTTTCAAGGGGATGACTATGGCTACACCTTC. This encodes CATSDFQGDDYGYTF.

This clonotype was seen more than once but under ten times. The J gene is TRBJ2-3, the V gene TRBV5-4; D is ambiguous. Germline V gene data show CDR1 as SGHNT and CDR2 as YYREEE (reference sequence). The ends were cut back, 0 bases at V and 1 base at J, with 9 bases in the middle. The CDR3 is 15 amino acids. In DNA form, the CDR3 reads TGTGCCAGCAGCTTGGTGAGGTCCGGCACAGATACGCAGTATTTT. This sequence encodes CASSLVRSGTDTQYF.

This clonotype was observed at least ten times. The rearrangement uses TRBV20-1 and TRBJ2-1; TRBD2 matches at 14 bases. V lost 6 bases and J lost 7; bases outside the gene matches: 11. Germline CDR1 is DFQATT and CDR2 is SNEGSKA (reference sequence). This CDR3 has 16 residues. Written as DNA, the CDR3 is TGCAGTGCGACCCCCGGGACTAGCGGGAGTTATAATGAGCAGTTCTTC. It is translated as CSATPGTSGSYNEQFF.

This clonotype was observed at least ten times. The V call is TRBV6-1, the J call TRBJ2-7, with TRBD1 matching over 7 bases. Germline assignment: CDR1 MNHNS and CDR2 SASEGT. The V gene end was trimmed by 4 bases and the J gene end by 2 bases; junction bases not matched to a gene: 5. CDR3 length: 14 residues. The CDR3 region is CASSVGQPPYEQYF. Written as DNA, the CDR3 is TGTGCCAGCAGTGTGGGACAGCCTCCCTACGAGCAGTACTTC.

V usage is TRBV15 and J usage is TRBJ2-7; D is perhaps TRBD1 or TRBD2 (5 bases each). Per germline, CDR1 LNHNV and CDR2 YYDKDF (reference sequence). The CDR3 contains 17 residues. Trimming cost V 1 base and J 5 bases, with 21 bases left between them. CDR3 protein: CATSRGAPGKGMDEQYF. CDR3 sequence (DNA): TGTGCCACCAGCAGAGGTGCCCCCGGGAAGGGGATGGACGAGCAGTACTTC. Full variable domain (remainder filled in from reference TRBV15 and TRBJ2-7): DAMVIQNPRYQVTQFGKPVTLSCSQTLNHNVMYWYQQKSSQAPKLLFHYYDKDFNNEADTPDNFQSRRPNTSFCFLDIRSPGLGDTAMYLCATSRGAPGKGMDEQYFGPGTRLTVT.